This T cell receptor (beta chain) was sequenced for a study of human T cells and chemical hapten exposure. At the level of the study: Sensitization used 2% DPC on approximately 2 cm by approximately 2 cm upper inner arm skin.

With 0 bases removed from V and 3 bases from J, the gap between germline ends came to 6 bases. CDR1 and CDR2 from the germline V gene are MGHRA and YSYEKL. The CDR3 consists of 14 residues. This clonotype was observed a few times. The antigen remains unidentified. Each cDNA molecule in the library carried unique molecular identifiers. TCRdb independently ran MiXCR on the RACE reads; one entry per CDR3 protein. In the table there are about 380,000 distinct CDR3 sequences, nearly 5% of which are singletons. Points from the study as a whole: No change in TCRs above 1 in 1000 frequency was produced by DPC sensitization.

Stated time point: patch test 1, 2 weeks after DPC sensitization. Treatment of the sample: therapeutic diphenylcyclopropenone sensitization with weekly scalp DPC. Donation of samples came from alopecia patients who were 18 to 70 years old and suitable for DPC. The sample in question was whole blood, obtained in connection with sensitization to the hapten diphenylcyclopropenone (DPC). J is TRBJ1-5 and V is TRBV4-1, with no clear D. This receptor was identified in a woman in her fifties or sixties with alopecia areata. Some clones in this sample may be carry-over from other donors' samples. The CDR3 DNA follows: TGCGCCAGCAGCCAAGATCAGTTCAATCAGCCCCAGCATTTT. Translating gives CASSQDQFNQPQHF.